These 21 T cell receptor beta chains share one sample of origin, sequenced in a study of T-cell reconstitution after alpha-beta-depleted transplantation in children. Using unique molecular identifiers, the investigators prepared the TCRbeta library. TCRdb re-called the PCR reads through MiXCR, storing one row per CDR3 protein. The sample shows 490,000 or so distinct CDR3 sequences, around 13% of them seen only once. Sequenced here: PBMCs from the stem cell graft donor, sampled from the stem cell graft. These receptors came from a human donor who donated a stem cell graft to a child with combined immunodeficiency.

The genes are TRBV9 and TRBJ2-7, with D possibly called TRBD1 or TRBD2 (5 bases each). The CDR3 totals 15 residues. Germline V gene data show CDR1 as SGDLS and CDR2 as YYNGEE. V lost 4 bases and J lost 5, with 19 bases in between. The CDR3 region is CASSLVGRHDDEQYF. In DNA, the CDR3 is TGTGCCAGCAGCTTAGTGGGACGCCACGATGACGAGCAGTACTTC.

This clonotype was counted between two and nine times. This chain connects TRBV28 to TRBJ2-1; D remains ambiguous. The CDR3 consists of 16 residues. Germline V gene data show CDR1 as MDHEN and CDR2 as SYDVKM. The V gene lost 3 bases and the J gene lost 4 bases, with 16 bases spanning the gap. The chain's CDR3 is CASSFLILGRYNEQFF. CDR3 DNA: TGTGCCAGCAGTTTCTTAATCCTCGGGCGATACAATGAGCAGTTCTTC.

The chain carries TRBV24-1 and TRBJ1-2; no definite D call. The V and J ends lost 9 bases and 2 bases respectively, with 9 bases between them. The length of the CDR3 is 12 residues. Germline CDR1 and CDR2: KGHDR and SFDVKD. CDR3 in amino acids: CATGGLNYGYTF. As DNA, the CDR3 is TGTGCCACCGGCGGTCTGAACTATGGCTACACCTTC.

Only a few counts were recorded for this clonotype. The chain couples TRBV29-1 to TRBJ2-1; D may correspond to TRBD1 or TRBD2 (5 bases each). The V gene lost 5 bases and the J gene lost 12 bases, with 29 bases spanning the gap. Germline CDR1 SQVTM, CDR2 ANQGSEA. There are 16 residues in the CDR3. CDR3 region: CSVTLLPSGPEAGQFF. CDR3 sequence (DNA): TGCAGCGTTACACTCCTTCCCTCGGGACCAGAAGCCGGGCAGTTCTTC.

This clonotype was counted many times. The V and J genes are TRBV7-9 and TRBJ2-1, with TRBD2 matching over 10 bases. The length of the CDR3 is 17 residues. The junction had 9 bases not matched to a gene; V was cut back by 3 bases and J by 4 bases. Germline assignment: CDR1 SEHNR and CDR2 FQNEAQ (reference sequence). Written as DNA, the CDR3 is TGTGCCAGCAGCTTTAACCCCGGACTAGCGGCTTACAATGAGCAGTTCTTC. This encodes CASSFNPGLAAYNEQFF.

The chain combines TRBV27 with TRBJ2-1, with D hard to call. CDR1 and CDR2 (germline): MNHEY, SMNVEV (reference sequence). This CDR3 is built from 14 residues. The germline V and J ends were trimmed by 7 bases and 4 bases, with 14 bases remaining between them. The CDR3 nucleotides read TGTGCCAGCAACTTGCCCGGACGATACAATGAGCAGTTCTTC. This translates into CASNLPGRYNEQFF.

This clonotype has only a few counts. The gene calls are TRBV29-1 and TRBJ1-1; a possible D gene is TRBD1 (6 bases). CDR1 and CDR2 from the germline V gene are SQVTM and ANQGSEA. The CDR3 runs to 14 residues. V lost 4 bases, J lost 5 bases, and 17 bases lay in between. The CDR3: CSVAQGTPGTEAFF. The CDR3 DNA follows: TGCAGCGTTGCGCAGGGGACTCCAGGGACTGAAGCTTTCTTT.

This clonotype was seen repeatedly, ten times or more. V and J are TRBV10-3 and TRBJ2-2; D call uncertain. Germline lookup yields CDR1 ENHRY and CDR2 SYGVKD. CDR3 length equals 15 residues. The V and J ends lost 0 bases and 3 bases respectively, with 8 bases between them. CDR3 sequence: CAISESRTYTGELFF. The CDR3 coding sequence is TGTGCCATCAGTGAGTCTCGGACCTACACCGGGGAGCTGTTTTTT.

This clonotype was counted a few times. The chain uses TRBV7-9 and TRBJ2-3; perhaps TRBD1 as D (6 bases). The CDR3 is made up of 15 amino acids. Trimming removed 5 bases at V and 5 bases at J, with 17 bases between. Per germline, CDR1 SEHNR and CDR2 FQNEAQ (reference sequence). CDR3 DNA sequence: TGTGCCAGCAGCACCACCGTAACAGGGCAAGATACGCAGTATTTT. Amino acid sequence: CASSTTVTGQDTQYF.

This clonotype was picked up a small number of times. The chain is built from TRBV3-1 and TRBJ2-5, with D perhaps matching TRBD1 (5 bases). The V end was cut by 0 bases, the J end by 2 bases, with 7 bases between. From germline, CDR1 is LGHDT and CDR2 YNNKEL (reference sequence). This CDR3 spans 14 amino acids. This chain's CDR3 is CASSQDRAQETQYF. The CDR3 DNA reads TGTGCCAGCAGCCAAGACAGGGCGCAAGAGACCCAGTACTTC.

This rearrangement joins TRBV4-3 to TRBJ2-1; D gene uncertain. The V end lost 5 bases, the J end lost 4 bases, and 9 bases lay between the germline ends. The length of the CDR3 is 13 residues. Germline assignment: CDR1 LGHNA and CDR2 YSLEER. For the CDR3, the DNA is TGCGCCAGCAGCGCCGGCAGATACAATGAGCAGTTCTTC. Its translation is CASSAGRYNEQFF.

This rearrangement joins TRBV29-1 to TRBJ2-3, with TRBD2 matching 11 bases. The junction had 7 bases not matched to a gene; V was cut back by 5 bases and J by 0 bases. Germline values: CDR1 SQVTM, CDR2 ANQGSEA. There are 16 residues in the CDR3. DNA of the CDR3: TGCAGCGTTCCTAGCGGGGGGACCCCTAGCACAGATACGCAGTATTTT. Protein sequence: CSVPSGGTPSTDTQYF.

This clonotype was detected only a few times. CDR3 loop: CASSFWSSYEQYF. The CDR3 coding sequence is TGTGCCAGCAGTTTTTGGTCCTCCTACGAGCAGTACTTC. The chain carries TRBV12-3 or TRBV12-4 and TRBJ2-7; no clear D. The CDR3 covers 13 residues. Trimming pared 3 bases from V and 0 bases from J, leaving 6 bases between.

This rearrangement joins TRBV20-1 to TRBJ1-1; 9 bases agree with TRBD1. Looked up from germline, CDR1 is DFQATT and CDR2 is SNEGSKA (reference sequence). Losses at the gene ends were 5 bases for V and 0 bases for J; bases not matched to a gene: 10. The CDR3 sequence is 16 residues long. CDR3 in DNA: TGCAGTGCTCGCAACCGGGACAGGGCTTTGAACACTGAAGCTTTCTTT. Translating gives CSARNRDRALNTEAFF.

This chain joins TRBV6-5 and TRBJ2-7; D is tentatively TRBD1 or TRBD2 (5 bases each). Trimming took off 0 bases at V and 1 base at J, with 13 bases between the two ends. The CDR3 extends over 16 amino acids. CDR1 is MNHEY and CDR2 is SVGAGI in the germline V gene. The CDR3 spells CASSYSRDHFSYEQYF. CDR3 nucleotides: TGTGCCAGCAGTTACTCCCGGGACCACTTTTCCTACGAGCAGTACTTC.

This clonotype has a handful of counts. The chain has TRBV5-1 and TRBJ2-7; D is ambiguous. Trimming shortened V by 0 bases and J by 5 bases, and 21 bases separated the two germline ends. Germline assignment: CDR1 SGHRS and CDR2 YFSETQ. This CDR3 is 17 amino acids long. CDR3 bases: TGCGCCAGCAGCTTGGGGTGGATTGCTTCCACTCATAACGAGCAGTACTTC. It translates to CASSLGWIASTHNEQYF.

This clonotype was recorded many times. The chain joins TRBV7-2 to TRBJ2-3; 13 bases are a match to TRBD2. The ends lost 5 bases at V and 5 bases at J; junction bases unmatched: 4. Germline lookup yields CDR1 SGHTA and CDR2 FQGNSA. The length of the CDR3 is 15 residues. Written as DNA, the CDR3 is TGTGCCAGCAGCGCCCGACTAGCGGGGGGAGATACGCAGTATTTT. Translating it yields CASSARLAGGDTQYF.

The sample holds many counts of this clonotype. The chain combines TRBV7-8 with TRBJ2-6, with 7 positions matching TRBD2. CDR3 size: 15 residues. CDR1 is SGHVS, CDR2 FQNEAQ, per germline. Losses at the gene ends were 4 bases for V and 5 bases for J; bases not matched to a gene: 5. CDR3 nucleotides: TGTGCCAGCAGCTCCGGACTAGGTTGGGCCAACGTCCTGACTTTC. Amino acids: CASSSGLGWANVLTF.

This clonotype has only one observation. V usage is TRBV7-9 and J usage is TRBJ1-2; 11 bases fit TRBD1. Germline values: CDR1 SEHNR, CDR2 FQNEAQ (reference sequence). The CDR3 is 15 residues long. After removal of 5 bases from V and 4 bases from J, the junction contained 6 bases not matched to a gene. CDR3 in amino acids: CASSPYGTGGYGYTF. The DNA for the CDR3 is TGTGCCAGCAGCCCATACGGGACAGGGGGCTATGGCTACACCTTC.

The chain links TRBV4-1 to TRBJ2-1; maybe TRBD1 (6 bases). CDR3 length equals 14 residues. Trimming removed 0 bases from V and 5 bases from J, with 8 bases in between. From germline, CDR1 is MGHRA and CDR2 YSYEKL. The CDR3 DNA is TGCGCCAGCAGCCAAGAGGGGGCGGACAATGAGCAGTTCTTC. Translation gives CASSQEGADNEQFF.

This chain connects TRBV7-2 to TRBJ2-4, with D tentatively TRBD1 or TRBD2 (5 bases each). The CDR3 totals 17 residues. Trimming took off 1 base at V and 2 bases at J, with 15 bases between the two ends. Germline assignment: CDR1 SGHTA and CDR2 FQGNSA. The CDR3 sequence: CASSLGGAGFTKNIQYF. The DNA for the CDR3 is TGTGCCAGCAGCTTAGGGGGCGCGGGTTTTACCAAAAACATTCAGTACTTC. Full variable domain (rest looked up from reference TRBV7-2 and TRBJ2-4): GAGVSQSPSNKVTEKGKDVELRCDPISGHTALYWYRQSLGQGLEFLIYFQGNSAPDKSGLPSDRFSAERTGGSVSTLTIQRTQQEDSAVYLCASSLGGAGFTKNIQYFGAGTRLSVL.